This T cell receptor (beta chain) was captured by sequencing in a study of blood T cells in healthy people across ages. Study in general: Template switching retrieved approximately one barcoded beta molecule for each two T cells.

The use of a sample-barcoded 5' primer and a J-beta primer mix characterized a second PCR of roughly 7 to 11 cycles. Using its own MiXCR run on the 5' RACE reads, TCRdb lists one record per CDR3 protein. The table has 850,000 or so distinct CDR3 sequences, under 35% seen once. This clonotype has a count of ten or more. The source material was blood. The clonotype comes from a woman of 80 years or more in good health.

This CDR3 is CASSYSSRQQNEQFF. DNA for the CDR3: TGTGCCAGCAGTTACTCGAGCCGACAGCAGAATGAGCAGTTCTTC. The V gene is TRBV6-6, the J gene TRBJ2-1, with a weak D call TRBD1 (5 bases). This CDR3 comprises 15 residues. Germline V gene data show CDR1 as MNHNY and CDR2 as SVGAGI (reference sequence). Deletions cut 0 bases from V and 7 bases from J, with 13 bases between.